The rows below give T cell receptor beta chains drawn from one sample of a study of memory CD4+ T cells and cytomegalovirus serostatus. Assay used: immunoSEQ multiplex PCR; TCRdb lists only in-frame clones, some missing. The sample has around 38,000 clones; 76% are singletons. What was sequenced was memory CD4+ T cells from blood. Receptor source: an adult in good health and CMV-seronegative. CDR3s include the opening cysteine and the closing phenylalanine or tryptophan. Fields, in order: J gene, V gene, D gene, clone size, CDR3 length, CDR3 protein, CDR3 DNA. A D gene is named only where the DNA matches it firmly. The size of a clone is reported for some rows only, either as once, few or many, or as a class for expanded clones.

j_gene: TRBJ2-3
v_gene: TRBV7-2
d_gene: .
abundance: .
len: 15
CDR3aa: CASSLSAERTDTQYF
CDR3nt: TGTGCCAGCAGCTTATCGGCGGAACGCACAGATACGCAGTATTTT

j_gene: TRBJ2-1
v_gene: TRBV4-1
d_gene: .
abundance: .
len: 17
CDR3aa: CASSQEGRASSYNEQFF
CDR3nt: TGCGCCAGCAGCCAAGAAGGGCGGGCCAGCTCCTACAATGAGCAGTTCTTC

j_gene: TRBJ2-5
v_gene: TRBV6-5
d_gene: TRBD2
abundance: .
len: 14
CDR3aa: CASSLAGESGTQYF
CDR3nt: TGTGCCAGCAGTCTAGCGGGAGAGTCGGGGACCCAGTACTTC

j_gene: TRBJ1-3
v_gene: TRBV7-2
d_gene: .
abundance: once
len: 15
CDR3aa: CASSADWSSGNTIYF
CDR3nt: TGTGCCAGCAGCGCGGACTGGAGCTCTGGAAACACCATATATTTT

j_gene: TRBJ2-5
v_gene: TRBV7-9
d_gene: .
abundance: .
len: 13
CDR3aa: CASLNDLRGEQYF
CDR3nt: TGTGCCAGCCTCAACGATCTCAGGGGGGAGCAGTACTTC

j_gene: TRBJ1-5
v_gene: TRBV2
d_gene: .
abundance: .
len: 15
CDR3aa: CASSAGGRGNQPQHF
CDR3nt: TGTGCCAGCAGTGCGGGAGGCCGGGGCAATCAGCCCCAGCATTTT

j_gene: TRBJ2-5
v_gene: TRBV19
d_gene: TRBD1
abundance: .
len: 16
CDR3aa: CASSPLRTGGRETQYF
CDR3nt: TGTGCCAGTAGTCCCCTGAGGACAGGGGGCAGGGAGACCCAGTACTTC

j_gene: TRBJ2-5
v_gene: TRBV5-6
d_gene: TRBD1
abundance: .
len: 15
CDR3aa: CASNFWDRAQETQYF
CDR3nt: TGTGCCAGCAACTTCTGGGACAGGGCACAAGAGACCCAGTACTTC

j_gene: TRBJ2-5
v_gene: TRBV6-4
d_gene: .
abundance: .
len: 13
CDR3aa: CASSVSAQETQYF
CDR3nt: TGTGCCAGCAGTGTAAGCGCCCAAGAGACCCAGTACTTC

j_gene: TRBJ2-1
v_gene: TRBV23-1
d_gene: .
abundance: .
len: 14
CDR3aa: CASARLWSDLEQFF
CDR3nt: TGCGCCAGCGCAAGATTATGGAGTGATTTAGAGCAGTTCTTC

j_gene: TRBJ2-7
v_gene: TRBV7-2
d_gene: .
abundance: .
len: 16
CDR3aa: CASSLRESGRLYEQYF
CDR3nt: TGTGCCAGCAGCTTACGGGAGTCAGGGAGGCTTTACGAGCAGTACTTC

j_gene: TRBJ2-3
v_gene: TRBV7-9
d_gene: .
abundance: .
len: 13
CDR3aa: CASSEQGADTQYF
CDR3nt: TGTGCCAGCAGCGAACAGGGCGCAGATACGCAGTATTTT

j_gene: TRBJ1-2
v_gene: TRBV7-9
d_gene: .
abundance: .
len: 13
CDR3aa: CASSLGLDYGYTF
CDR3nt: TGTGCCAGCAGCTTAGGCCTTGACTATGGCTACACCTTC